This entry is about one TCR beta chain. The sample comes from a study of cytomegalovirus exposure and HLA in healthy donors. The PCR employed 60 Vbeta primers together with 13 Jbeta primers. The data were produced by immunoSEQ multiplex PCR, yet TCRdb's version contains in-frame clones alone and is incomplete. Here the sample spans roughly 150,000 clones, over 75% being singletons. The CDR3 is 15 amino acids. CDR1 and CDR2 (germline): MDHEN, SYDVKM. V was pared by 5 bases and J by 1 base, with 2 bases of the junction left unmatched. This receptor was taken from a female donor in good health and CMV-seronegative. Sequencing was carried out using PBMCs. The chain joins TRBV28 to TRBJ2-7, with TRBD2 matching 13 bases. CDR3 in amino acids: CASSTSGRASYEQYF. CDR3 DNA: TGTGCCAGCAGTACTAGCGGGAGGGCTTCCTACGAGCAGTACTTC.